This is a list of T cell receptor beta chains from one sample in a study of CD39 and CD103 CD8 tumor-infiltrating T cells. Assay used: immunoSEQ multiplex PCR; TCRdb lists only in-frame clones, some missing. The profile shows approximately 17,000 clones, about nine tenths of them singletons. The sequenced sample was CD8+ T cells sorted from blood. The receptors here all came from a human donor with head and neck squamous cell carcinoma. The CDR3 runs from the conserved cysteine through the conserved F or W. Fields, in order: D gene, J gene, clone size, V gene, CDR3 DNA, CDR3 protein. D genes are given only for firm matches. Where a row states a size, it is once, few, many or the class of an expanded clone; other rows omit it.

TRBD1 | TRBJ2-7 | . | TRBV6-1 | TGTGCCAGCAACGGGGACAGCTACGAGCAGTACTTC | CASNGDSYEQYF
TRBD1 | TRBJ2-5 | . | TRBV6-7 | TGTGCCAGCAGTTACATAACAGGGGATCGGCAAGAGACCCAGTACTTC | CASSYITGDRQETQYF
. | TRBJ2-1 | . | TRBV7-9 | TGTGCCAGCAGCTTTAGTATAGACAGCAATCACAATGAGCAGTTCTTC | CASSFSIDSNHNEQFF
TRBD1 | TRBJ2-1 | . | TRBV29-1 | TGCAGCGTTGAGGGACAGGGGGCCCCCTACAATGAGCAGTTCTTC | CSVEGQGAPYNEQFF
. | TRBJ2-5 | once | TRBV6-5 | TGTGCCAGCAGTTACTCGATTGGGGCTCCCCAAGAGACCCAGTACTTC | CASSYSIGAPQETQYF
. | TRBJ2-2 | . | TRBV9 | TGTGCCAGCAGCGTAGAGTGGTCCGGGGAGCTGTTTTTT | CASSVEWSGELFF
. | TRBJ2-3 | . | TRBV9 | TGTGCCAGCAGCGTAGCTGGGGGGATTACAGATACGCAGTATTTT | CASSVAGGITDTQYF
. | TRBJ2-5 | medium-sized | TRBV19 | TGTGCCAGTAGTAGTAGGAGTGCAGAGACCCAGTACTTC | CASSSRSAETQYF
TRBD2 | TRBJ2-1 | . | TRBV7-9 | TGTGCCAGCAGCTTGGGGCGGGGAGGGGCCTACAATGAGCAGTTCTTC | CASSLGRGGAYNEQFF
. | TRBJ2-4 | once | TRBV13 | TGTGCCAGCAGCTACACCGGGGGTGCCAAAAACATTCAGTACTTC | CASSYTGGAKNIQYF
. | TRBJ1-1 | . | TRBV4-1 | TGCGCCAGCAGCCAAGTGGACAGTGGATACACTGAAGCTTTCTTT | CASSQVDSGYTEAFF
TRBD1 | TRBJ1-5 | . | TRBV28 | TGTGCCAGCAGTTACGACAGGGGGGGTCAGCCCCAGCATTTT | CASSYDRGGQPQHF
. | TRBJ1-2 | . | TRBV19 | TGTGCCAGTAGTAGACGGGAACCCTCCTTGACCCCGATTTGGTACACCTTC | CASSRREPSLTPIWYTF
TRBD1 | TRBJ2-7 | once | TRBV18 | TGTGCCAGCACCAGCGACAGGGAACGCCCGGACGAGCAGTACTTC | CASTSDRERPDEQYF
. | TRBJ2-2 | once | TRBV6-6 | TGTGCCAGCAGTTACGGCGCTACCGGGGAGCTGTTTTTT | CASSYGATGELFF
TRBD2 | TRBJ2-7 | once | TRBV28 | TGTGCCAGCAGCCCTACCCCACTAGCGGGGGCGTACGAGCAGTACTTC | CASSPTPLAGAYEQYF
TRBD1 | TRBJ1-4 | . | TRBV15 | TGTGCCACCAGCAGAGTACAGGGGGTAGAAAAACTGTTTTTT | CATSRVQGVEKLFF
TRBD1 | TRBJ1-6 | . | TRBV4-1 | TGCGCCAGCAGCCTAGGACAGGACATTTCCTATAATTCACCCCTCCACTTT | CASSLGQDISYNSPLHF
TRBD1 | TRBJ1-1 | . | TRBV19 | TGTGCCAGTAGTATAGGGGACAGGGGTAACACTGAAGCTTTCTTT | CASSIGDRGNTEAFF
. | TRBJ1-1 | . | TRBV9 | TGTGCCAGCAGCGTAGTTAACGGGGTAGGCACTGAAGCTTTCTTT | CASSVVNGVGTEAFF
. | TRBJ1-2 | . | TRBV19 | TGTGCCAGTAGTCCTGGAACAAACTATGGCTACACCTTC | CASSPGTNYGYTF
. | TRBJ1-1 | once | TRBV6-6 | TGTGCCAGCAGTTACAACCGCCATTTTGAGGCTTTCTTT | CASSYNRHFEAFF
. | TRBJ1-5 | . | TRBV4-1 | TGCGCCAGCAGCCAAGGGTTAAAAAGGTCCAATCAGCCCCAGCATTTT | CASSQGLKRSNQPQHF
TRBD1 | TRBJ1-2 | . | TRBV7-3 | TGTGCCAGCAGCATGCAGACAGGGTACGGCTACACCTTC | CASSMQTGYGYTF
. | TRBJ2-7 | . | TRBV5-4 | TGTGCCAGCAGCTCCGACGCGGCTGAGGAGTACTTC | CASSSDAAEEYF
TRBD1 | TRBJ2-7 | once | TRBV30 | TGTGCCTGGAGTGGGGACAGGGGTAGTTCCTACGAGCAGTACTTC | CAWSGDRGSSYEQYF
TRBD1 | TRBJ1-1 | . | TRBV6-6 | TGTGCCAGCAGGGGATTGACAGGGAAGGACACTGAAGCTTTCTTT | CASRGLTGKDTEAFF
. | TRBJ1-5 | . | TRBV23-1 | TGCGCCAGCAGTCAATCGGAAGGTGGAAGGGGAAATCAGCCCCAGCATTTT | CASSQSEGGRGNQPQHF
TRBD2 | TRBJ2-1 | once | TRBV29-1 | TGCAGCGCTGAAGCGGGGGGGCCTTATGAGCAGTTCTTC | CSAEAGGPYEQFF
. | TRBJ2-2 | . | TRBV25-1 | TGTGCCAGCAGTGAACGGGCCAACCCACTTACGAACACCGGGGAGCTGTTTTTT | CASSERANPLTNTGELFF
. | TRBJ2-7 | . | TRBV19 | TGTGCCAGTAGTATGGGTGCGGCGGTCTACGAGCAGTACTTC | CASSMGAAVYEQYF
. | TRBJ2-7 | . | TRBV5-4 | TGTGCCAGCAGCTTGGGAAGAGAGCAGTACTTC | CASSLGREQYF
. | TRBJ1-1 | . | TRBV9 | TGTGCCAGCAGCGTTGGGGGCACTTCGAACACTGAAGCTTTCTTT | CASSVGGTSNTEAFF
TRBD1 | TRBJ1-2 | . | TRBV30 | TGTGCCTGGAGTGGACAGGGAATCGATGGCTACACCTTC | CAWSGQGIDGYTF
. | TRBJ1-2 | . | TRBV13 | TGTGCCAGCAGTCCAGTAATGGCGGAGGTTGGCTACACCTTC | CASSPVMAEVGYTF
. | TRBJ1-6 | . | TRBV28 | TGTGCCAGCAGTCTCAATTCCGAGTACGGCCCCCTCCACTTT | CASSLNSEYGPLHF
TRBD1 | TRBJ1-5 | few | TRBV19 | TGTGCCAGTAGTCCGACAGGGGCTTGGGGTCAGCCCCAGCATTTT | CASSPTGAWGQPQHF
. | TRBJ2-3 | . | TRBV29-1 | TGCAGCGTTGAGCGGTCCTATAACACAGATACGCAGTATTTT | CSVERSYNTDTQYF
. | TRBJ1-2 | . | TRBV7-9 | TGTGCCAGCAGCTTGGACAGCGGGTGGTCGGGCTACACCTTC | CASSLDSGWSGYTF
TRBD1 | TRBJ1-2 | . | TRBV27 | TGTGCCAGCAGTGTAAAGGGGGCCTATGGCTACACCTTC | CASSVKGAYGYTF
. | TRBJ1-1 | . | TRBV5-1 | TGCGCCAGCAGCTTGGGTGGAGGACGGACTGAAGCTTTCTTT | CASSLGGGRTEAFF
TRBD1 | TRBJ1-1 | . | TRBV28 | TGTGCCAGCAGTCCCCGGGACAGCACTGAAGCTTTCTTT | CASSPRDSTEAFF
. | TRBJ2-7 | . | TRBV7-9 | TGTGCCAGCAGCTTGGAAAGGACCTACGAGCAGTACTTC | CASSLERTYEQYF
. | TRBJ1-1 | . | TRBV9 | TGTGCCAGCAGCGGCCGGGGCCCGGGCACTGAAGCTTTCTTT | CASSGRGPGTEAFF
. | TRBJ1-5 | . | TRBV2 | TGTGCCAGCAGTGATTATGGGCCCCGTCAGGGCAACAATCAGCCCCAGCATTTT | CASSDYGPRQGNNQPQHF
TRBD2 | TRBJ2-3 | . | TRBV2 | TGTGCCAGCAGTGCGGGGGGTCTTAACACAGATACGCAGTATTTT | CASSAGGLNTDTQYF
TRBD1 | TRBJ1-1 | . | TRBV9 | TGTGCCAGCAGCGTAGGTATAGCGGGACAGGGCTTCTCGGGCACTGAAGCTTTCTTT | CASSVGIAGQGFSGTEAFF
. | TRBJ1-1 | . | TRBV5-1 | TGCGCCAGCAGCTTTGCAGGTGACACTGAAGCTTTCTTT | CASSFAGDTEAFF
TRBD1 | TRBJ2-7 | . | TRBV19 | TGTGCCAGTAGTGTCACCGGGACAGGGCCCTACGAGCAGTACTTC | CASSVTGTGPYEQYF
. | TRBJ2-7 | . | TRBV27 | TGTGCCAGCAGCCACCCACTAAACCCAGGGGTCGGGTATTACGAGCAGTACTTC | CASSHPLNPGVGYYEQYF
TRBD2 | TRBJ2-7 | . | TRBV14 | TGTGCCAGCAGCCAAGCTAGCGGGGGGGGATACGAGCAGTACTTC | CASSQASGGGYEQYF
. | TRBJ1-1 | . | TRBV6-5 | TGTGCCAGCGTTAGAATCAGGGGCATGAACACTGAAGCTTTCTTT | CASVRIRGMNTEAFF
. | TRBJ2-1 | . | TRBV21-1 | TGTGCCAGCAGCGCCACAGACAGTTCCCACAATGAGCAGTTCTTC | CASSATDSSHNEQFF
. | TRBJ2-2 | . | TRBV7-3 | TGTGCCAGCAGCTGGTCCGGCTACACCGGGGAGCTGTTTTTT | CASSWSGYTGELFF
. | TRBJ1-4 | . | TRBV7-9 | TGTGCCAGCAGCCAGGGGTTTGCAACTAATGAAAAACTGTTTTTT | CASSQGFATNEKLFF
. | TRBJ2-7 | . | TRBV6-1 | TGTGCCAGCAGTGAAGAGGTGGGAACCTACGAGCAGTACTTC | CASSEEVGTYEQYF
. | TRBJ1-1 | . | TRBV28 | TGTGCCAGTAAAACTTCCAAGGGTACAGCTTTCTTT | CASKTSKGTAFF
. | TRBJ1-1 | . | TRBV13 | TGTGCCAGCAGCCTCACCCAGGGACCTGAAGCTTTCTTT | CASSLTQGPEAFF
TRBD1 | TRBJ2-1 | . | TRBV7-9 | TGTGCCAGCAGCACCACCGACAGGGCAGACTCCTACAATGAGCAGTTCTTC | CASSTTDRADSYNEQFF